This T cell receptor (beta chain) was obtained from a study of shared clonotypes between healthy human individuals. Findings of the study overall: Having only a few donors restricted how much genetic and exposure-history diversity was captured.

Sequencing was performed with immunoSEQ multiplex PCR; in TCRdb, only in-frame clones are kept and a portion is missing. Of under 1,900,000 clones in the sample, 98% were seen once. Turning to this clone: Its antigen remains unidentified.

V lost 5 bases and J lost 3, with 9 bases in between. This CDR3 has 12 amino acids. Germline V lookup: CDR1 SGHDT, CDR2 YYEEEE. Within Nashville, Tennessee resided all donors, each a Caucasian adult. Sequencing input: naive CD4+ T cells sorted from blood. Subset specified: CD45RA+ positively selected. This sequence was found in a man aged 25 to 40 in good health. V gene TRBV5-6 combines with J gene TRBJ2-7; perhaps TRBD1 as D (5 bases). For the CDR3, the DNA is TGTGCCAGCAGTCCTCAGGGCTACGAGCAGTACTTC. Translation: CASSPQGYEQYF. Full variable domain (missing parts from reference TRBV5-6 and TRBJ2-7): DAGVTQSPTHLIKTRGQQVTLRCSPKSGHDTVSWYQQALGQGPQFIFQYYEEEERQRGNFPDRFSGHQFPNYSSELNVNALLLGDSALYLCASSPQGYEQYFGPGTRLTVT.